These T cell receptor beta chains were read from a single sample in a study of regulatory T cells in long-lasting Graves disease. TCRdb reprocessed the multiplex PCR reads with MiXCR, giving one entry per CDR3 protein. This sample has about 320,000 distinct CDR3 sequences; about 20% occur once, and the top ten carry about 36%. Sequencing was performed on peripheral blood mononuclear cells (PBMCs), taken at new diagnosis, from a patient treated with antithyroid drugs. All receptors derive from a female donor with Graves disease. Each CDR3 is given with its conserved first and last residue. The order of the fields is CDR3 protein, CDR3 DNA, J gene, clone size, D gene, V gene. A D gene is named only where the DNA matches it firmly. For some rows the clone size is stated as once, few or many, or as a class when expanded; others skip it.

CDR3: CATSRERGRRADTQYF
DNA: TGTGCCACCAGCAGAGAGCGGGGAAGAAGGGCAGATACGCAGTATTTT
J: TRBJ2-3
size: medium-sized
D: .
V: TRBV15

CDR3: CSVGDRGANYGYTF
DNA: TGCAGCGTTGGGGACAGGGGAGCTAACTATGGCTACACCTTC
J: TRBJ1-2
size: many
D: TRBD1
V: TRBV29-1

CDR3: CASTGQRETQYF
DNA: TGTGCCAGCACCGGGCAGAGGGAGACCCAGTACTTC
J: TRBJ2-5
size: many
D: .
V: TRBV2

CDR3: CSATPFLMTGNEQFF
DNA: TGCAGTGCTACTCCTTTCCTTATGACAGGCAATGAGCAGTTCTTC
J: TRBJ2-1
size: few
D: .
V: TRBV20-1

CDR3: CASSSGQVNYGYTF
DNA: TGTGCCAGCAGCTCGGGACAGGTTAACTATGGCTACACCTTC
J: TRBJ1-2
size: few
D: TRBD1
V: TRBV7-9

CDR3: CASSYSPSYEQYF
DNA: TGTGCCAGCAGTTACTCCCCGTCCTACGAGCAGTACTTC
J: TRBJ2-7
size: .
D: .
V: TRBV6-6

CDR3: CASSTVGYTEAFF
DNA: TGTGCCAGCAGCACTGTAGGGTACACTGAAGCTTTCTTT
J: TRBJ1-1
size: many
D: .
V: TRBV7-9

CDR3: CASSLTPRSDTQYF
DNA: TGTGCCAGCAGTTTAACACCCAGGTCAGATACGCAGTATTTT
J: TRBJ2-3
size: .
D: .
V: TRBV28

CDR3: CATSRYRDSGILQETQYF
DNA: TGTGCCACCAGCAGATATAGGGACAGCGGAATCCTACAAGAGACCCAGTACTTC
J: TRBJ2-5
size: many
D: TRBD1
V: TRBV15

CDR3: CASSQRANYEQYF
DNA: TGTGCCAGCAGCCAGCGGGCCAACTACGAGCAGTACTTC
J: TRBJ2-7
size: many
D: .
V: TRBV5-4

CDR3: CASSVDRMGRYEQYF
DNA: TGTGCCAGCAGCGTGGACAGGATGGGGAGATACGAGCAGTACTTC
J: TRBJ2-7
size: many
D: TRBD1
V: TRBV7-2

CDR3: CASSQMGLGSRETQYF
DNA: TGTGCCAGCAGCCAAATGGGCCTAGGATCGCGGGAGACCCAGTACTTC
J: TRBJ2-5
size: many
D: .
V: TRBV3-1

CDR3: CASSSPSLSYNEQFF
DNA: TGTGCCAGCAGTTCCCCTAGCCTATCCTACAATGAGCAGTTCTTC
J: TRBJ2-1
size: many
D: .
V: TRBV27

CDR3: CAIRPTSGVNTGELFF
DNA: TGTGCCATCAGGCCGACTAGCGGGGTGAACACCGGGGAGCTGTTTTTT
J: TRBJ2-2
size: .
D: TRBD2
V: TRBV10-3

CDR3: CSARVAGGTGEQFF
DNA: TGCAGTGCTAGAGTTGCGGGAGGGACCGGTGAGCAGTTCTTC
J: TRBJ2-1
size: few
D: TRBD2
V: TRBV20-1

CDR3: CASSLGLAGATDTQYF
DNA: TGTGCCAGCAGCCTAGGACTAGCGGGAGCCACAGATACGCAGTATTTT
J: TRBJ2-3
size: many
D: TRBD2
V: TRBV6-1

CDR3: CASSTTGRAGELFF
DNA: TGTGCCAGTAGTACAACAGGGAGGGCCGGGGAGCTGTTTTTT
J: TRBJ2-2
size: many
D: .
V: TRBV19

CDR3: CASSLKGESFF
DNA: TGCGCCAGCAGCTTGAAGGGTGAGTCTTTCTTT
J: TRBJ1-1
size: .
D: .
V: TRBV5-1

CDR3: CASSQATLPVAGGYTGELFF
DNA: TGTGCCAGCAGCCAAGCCACGCTACCTGTAGCGGGAGGGTATACCGGGGAGCTGTTTTTT
J: TRBJ2-2
size: few
D: TRBD2
V: TRBV11-2

CDR3: CASSIGATSNQPQHF
DNA: TGTGCCAGTAGTATAGGGGCCACCAGCAATCAGCCCCAGCATTTT
J: TRBJ1-5
size: few
D: .
V: TRBV19

CDR3: CASSRGPPGVNEQYF
DNA: TGTGCCAGCAGTCGAGGACCCCCTGGAGTCAACGAGCAGTACTTC
J: TRBJ2-7
size: many
D: .
V: TRBV6-1

CDR3: CASSDDRRAEAFF
DNA: TGTGCCAGCAGTGACGACAGGCGGGCTGAAGCTTTCTTT
J: TRBJ1-1
size: many
D: .
V: TRBV2

CDR3: CASSIRQGYINEQFF
DNA: TGTGCCAGCAGCATCCGACAGGGGTACATCAATGAGCAGTTCTTC
J: TRBJ2-1
size: many
D: TRBD1
V: TRBV7-9

CDR3: CASSLWYRGLTMNTGELFF
DNA: TGTGCCAGCAGTTTATGGTACAGGGGGCTAACTATGAACACCGGGGAGCTGTTTTTT
J: TRBJ2-2
size: few
D: TRBD1
V: TRBV27

CDR3: CASNNPGGGNTEAFF
DNA: TGTGCCAGCAACAACCCCGGGGGGGGGAACACTGAAGCTTTCTTT
J: TRBJ1-1
size: .
D: .
V: TRBV12-3/TRBV12-4

CDR3: CAIGPSRDTQYF
DNA: TGTGCCATAGGCCCTTCCAGAGATACGCAGTATTTT
J: TRBJ2-3
size: .
D: .
V: TRBV28

CDR3: CSARDPGTPDGSPLHF
DNA: TGCAGTGCTAGAGACCCGGGGACGCCAGACGGTTCACCCCTCCACTTT
J: TRBJ1-6
size: many
D: .
V: TRBV20-1

CDR3: CASSQEEGPDGDTQYF
DNA: TGTGCCAGCAGCCAAGAGGAGGGGCCAGATGGAGATACGCAGTATTTT
J: TRBJ2-3
size: .
D: .
V: TRBV4-2

CDR3: CASSAGDTGELFF
DNA: TGTGCCAGCAGTGCGGGAGACACCGGGGAGCTGTTTTTT
J: TRBJ2-2
size: many
D: .
V: TRBV6-4

CDR3: CASSIRGGANTGELFF
DNA: TGTGCCAGTAGTATAAGAGGGGGCGCGAACACCGGGGAGCTGTTTTTT
J: TRBJ2-2
size: once
D: TRBD1
V: TRBV19